This T cell receptor (beta chain) is drawn from a study of CD4 T cells in relation to SARS-CoV-2 and coronaviruses. The wider study: Crossreactive spike epitopes shared across donors were mapped to their HLA restriction.

Uncultured naive and memory CD4+ T cells supplied DNA for deep TCR-beta sequencing. Libraries were prepared by immunoSEQ multiplex PCR; TCRdb keeps only in-frame clonotypes and omits some of them. The table shows around 35,000 clones, with 80% to 90% occurring only once. Turning to this clone: The target antigen is unknown.

Study-wide findings and caveats: In around 60% of donors, memory CD4+ clonotypes crossrecognized SARS-CoV-2 and at least one common cold coronavirus spike. According to naive versus memory sequencing, detected responses are memory recall, not newly primed.

The CDR3 spans 13 residues. The V gene lost 3 bases and the J gene lost 3 bases, with 8 bases spanning the gap. Germline CDR1 KGHSH, CDR2 LQKENI. Specimen: memory CD4+ T cells from PBMCs. This clonotype originated in an adult with COVID-19. The chain combines TRBV18 with TRBJ2-5; no clear D gene. The CDR3 sequence: CASSPVGKETQYF. The DNA of the CDR3 is TGTGCCAGCTCACCGGTTGGGAAAGAGACCCAGTACTTC.